These 4 T cell receptor beta chains were all obtained from the same sample, sequenced in a study of shared clonotypes between healthy human individuals. The protocol was immunoSEQ multiplex PCR, while the TCRdb copy is restricted to in-frame clones and leaves out a portion. The table records 2,500,000 or so clones, roughly 93% of them present only once. Sequenced input: naive CD4+ T cells from PBMCs. Stated subset: CD45RA+ positively selected. The receptors stem from a young man in good health. Some clones in this sample may be carry-over from other donors' samples.

The chain couples TRBV2 to TRBJ1-5; no reliable D call. Trimming shortened V by 4 bases and J by 0 bases, and 4 bases separated the two germline ends. The germline CDR1 and CDR2 sequences are SNHLY and FYNNEI. CDR3 size: 13 residues. The CDR3 DNA is TGTGCCAGCAGTGTTTTTAGCAATCAGCCCCAGCATTTT. This sequence encodes CASSVFSNQPQHF.

The chain has TRBV5-4 and TRBJ2-5, with 7 bases matching TRBD1. Germline V gene lookup returns CDR1 SGHNT and CDR2 YYREEE (reference sequence). CDR3 size: 15 residues. V lost 4 bases, J lost 5 bases, and 11 bases stayed unmatched. CDR3 nucleotide sequence: TGTGCCAGCAGCCTGGGGACAGAACGACGGGAGACCCAGTACTTC. It specifies CASSLGTERRETQYF.

The rearrangement uses TRBV16 and TRBJ2-2; the D call may be TRBD1 or TRBD2 (5 bases each). The germline V gene has CDR1 KGHSY and CDR2 FQNENV. The CDR3 sequence is 16 residues long. V lost 1 base, J lost 3 bases, and 12 bases lay in between. CDR3 DNA: TGTGCCAGCAGCCAATTTAGCGCGACAGACACCGGGGAGCTGTTTTTT. Its protein is CASSQFSATDTGELFF.

This chain connects TRBV5-6 to TRBJ1-5, with 8 bases matching TRBD1. The CDR3 covers 15 residues. Germline trimming cut 1 base from V and 1 base from J; bases unmatched to any gene: 1. CDR1 and CDR2 (germline): SGHDT, YYEEEE. CDR3 loop: CASSLTGGSNQPQHF. In DNA, the CDR3 is TGTGCCAGCAGCTTGACAGGGGGAAGCAATCAGCCCCAGCATTTT.